This T cell receptor beta chain was profiled in a study of breast tumors, draining lymph nodes, adjacent tissues. General study results and limits: Tumor T cell lymph node origin was a supported hypothesis, not proven.

From the multiplex PCR reads, TCRdb called clonotypes with MiXCR, one entry per CDR3 protein. The sample consists of approximately 140,000 distinct CDR3 sequences, roughly 33% of them appearing once. This clonotype was counted ten times or more. Its antigen is currently unknown. Axillary draining lymph nodes of breast cancer patients supplied the node samples. The V end lost 6 bases, the J end lost 0 bases, and 15 bases lay between the germline ends. In germline, CDR1 is MNHEY, CDR2 SVGAGI. This CDR3 contains 15 residues. The chain has TRBV6-5 and TRBJ2-7; no reliable D call. The sample comprised axillary lymph node tissue. The clonotype was recovered from a female donor with breast cancer. Some clones in this sample may be carry-over from other donors' samples. Here the CDR3 reads CASRTTGGSSYEQYF. The CDR3 nucleotides are TGTGCCAGCAGAACCACTGGCGGTAGCTCCTACGAGCAGTACTTC.